The T cell receptor beta chain described here comes from a study of T cells in localized non-small cell lung cancer. Measured with immunoSEQ multiplex PCR; TCRdb has only the in-frame clones, and not every one. Found here are about 33,000 clones, about 81% of them singletons; the top ten hold about two fifths. CDR1 is SGHRS and CDR2 is YFSETQ in the germline V gene. This CDR3 has 13 amino acids. The trim removed 5 bases at V and 4 bases at J, leaving 4 bases unmatched. The receptor was derived from a male donor aged 60 or over with stage II squamous cell lung carcinoma. V is TRBV5-1 and J is TRBJ1-2, with TRBD1 identical over 8 bases. The sequenced sample was peripheral blood, obtained before any cancer treatment. CDR3 DNA sequence: TGCGCCAGCAGGGAGGGACAGGCCTATGGCTACACCTTC. Translation gives CASREGQAYGYTF.